This T cell receptor beta chain was captured by sequencing in a study of blood T cells in healthy people across ages. The study's findings and limits: Unsorted PBMC input precluded a conclusive naive versus antigen-experienced comparison.

Concerning this clonotype itself: What it binds is unknown.

The authors ran a second PCR of 7 to 11 cycles using a sample-barcoded 5' primer and a J-beta primer mix. TCRdb re-called the 5' RACE reads with MiXCR, one entry per CDR3 protein. The table has some 1 million distinct CDR3 sequences, roughly 45% seen once; the top ten hold 18%. Germline lookup yields CDR1 MDHEN and CDR2 SYDVKM. The CDR3 sequence is 15 residues long. The V gene lost 4 bases and the J gene lost 1 base, with 14 bases spanning the gap. The chain links TRBV28 to TRBJ2-7; the D gene could be TRBD1 or TRBD2 (5 bases each). This clonotype was obtained from a woman in her fifties or sixties in good health. Sequencing used blood. This CDR3 is CASSSKGSGSYEQYF. The CDR3 DNA reads TGTGCCAGCAGTTCGAAGGGGAGCGGTTCCTACGAGCAGTACTTC.